The entry below gives a single TCR beta chain sequence along with its context. Its antigen is still unknown. The sample belongs to a study of radiotherapy plus CTLA-4 blockade in lung cancer. Study summary: Disease control was achieved by approximately 30% of patients, and objective responses by about 17%.

Chemo-refractory metastatic non-small-cell lung cancer patients were treated with focal radiation plus CTLA-4 blockade with ipilimumab. Findings of the study overall: Clones derived from tumor TCRs expanded in blood after radiotherapy plus ipilimumab.

Germline V gene sequence: CDR1 KGHSH, CDR2 LQKENI. Trimming at V came to 5 bases and at J to 7 bases, leaving 10 bases not matched to a gene. CDR3 size: 14 residues. Profiling relied on immunoSEQ multiplex PCR, and the TCRdb table lists in-frame clones only, not all of them. Altogether 40,000 to 60,000 clones are present, 75% to 90% being singletons, with the ten largest covering 15% to 20%. Sample: peripheral blood, taken from a patient treated with radiotherapy plus ipilimumab. The V gene is TRBV18, the J gene TRBJ2-7; 8 bases align to TRBD1. The sequence came from a human donor with non-small cell lung cancer that progressed on radiotherapy plus ipilimumab. Some clones in this sample may be carry-over from other donors' samples. The CDR3 loop is CASSSGTGSEEQYF. CDR3 in DNA: TGTGCCAGCTCATCCGGGACAGGTTCGGAAGAGCAGTACTTC.